This T cell receptor beta chain was captured by sequencing in a study of cytotoxic CD8 clonotypes in ibrutinib-treated CLL. Study observations and caveats: At baseline, clonality was higher than in age-matched healthy donors and correlated with CD8+ counts.

Clones were read by immunoSEQ multiplex PCR, and TCRdb kept only the in-frame ones, dropping some. This sample has 200,000 to 250,000 clones, with about four fifths found just once. This clone has just a few counts. Its antigen remains unidentified. Germline loops: CDR1 MNHNS, CDR2 SASEGT. The CDR3 runs 15 residues. Germline trimming cut 4 bases from V and 6 bases from J; bases unmatched to any gene: 8. The receptor was isolated from a human donor with chronic lymphocytic leukemia. Sequencing was performed on PBMCs, taken after 12 months of ibrutinib treatment. J is TRBJ2-4 and V is TRBV6-1, with TRBD1 matching over 8 bases. In DNA, the CDR3 is TGTGCCAGCAGTGTGCCCGGGACAGGCGCAAACATTCAGTACTTC. It yields the protein CASSVPGTGANIQYF.